These T cell receptor beta chains were read from a single sample in a study of response to subunit inactivated influenza vaccine. One entry per CDR3 protein results from TCRdb running MiXCR on the RT-PCR reads. The profile shows hundreds of thousands of distinct CDR3 sequences, about 7.6% of them singletons. Source: PBMCs from blood, taken around 2 years after vaccination. Receptors originate from a man aged 45 to 70 who received an inactivated influenza vaccine. The CDR3 runs from the conserved cysteine through the conserved F or W. Fields, in order: V gene, clone size, D gene, J gene, CDR3 DNA, CDR3 protein. A D gene is named only where the DNA matches it firmly. The size field is filled for only some rows; it gives once, few, many or a size class.

v_gene: TRBV11-2
abundance: many
d_gene: TRBD2
j_gene: TRBJ2-3
CDR3nt: TGTGCCAGCAGCCCTGGGACTAGCGGGGGCACAGATACGCAGTATTTT
CDR3aa: CASSPGTSGGTDTQYF

v_gene: TRBV12-3/TRBV12-4
abundance: -
d_gene: TRBD1
j_gene: TRBJ1-4
CDR3nt: TGTGCCAGCACCCAACAGGGGAGCAGGGAAAAACTGTTTTTT
CDR3aa: CASTQQGSREKLFF

v_gene: TRBV3-1
abundance: -
d_gene: -
j_gene: TRBJ2-2
CDR3nt: TGTGCCAGCAGCCCTAGGCGCGCGAACACCGGGGAGCTGTTTTTT
CDR3aa: CASSPRRANTGELFF

v_gene: TRBV5-6
abundance: few
d_gene: -
j_gene: TRBJ1-2
CDR3nt: TGTGCCAGCAGCTTGGGGGGCAGGGGACGTACGGGCTACACCTTC
CDR3aa: CASSLGGRGRTGYTF

v_gene: TRBV7-8
abundance: -
d_gene: -
j_gene: TRBJ2-1
CDR3nt: TGTGCCAGCGGATTAGCGGAATCCTACAATGAGCAGTTCTTC
CDR3aa: CASGLAESYNEQFF

v_gene: TRBV7-2
abundance: many
d_gene: -
j_gene: TRBJ2-7
CDR3nt: TGTGCCAGCAGCTTATACGGCTACGAGCAGTACTTC
CDR3aa: CASSLYGYEQYF

v_gene: TRBV12-3/TRBV12-4
abundance: -
d_gene: -
j_gene: TRBJ2-1
CDR3nt: TGTGCCAGCAGAGTCGGGGGAGTGGACTACAATGAGCAGTTCTTC
CDR3aa: CASRVGGVDYNEQFF

v_gene: TRBV5-5
abundance: -
d_gene: -
j_gene: TRBJ1-1
CDR3nt: TGTGCCAGCAGCCCCCCGGGGGCAGGATCTGAAGCTTTCTTT
CDR3aa: CASSPPGAGSEAFF

v_gene: TRBV24-1
abundance: many
d_gene: -
j_gene: TRBJ2-3
CDR3nt: TGTGCCACCAGTGATTCTTGGCGGGTTTTTACAGATACGCAGTATTTT
CDR3aa: CATSDSWRVFTDTQYF

v_gene: TRBV20-1
abundance: many
d_gene: TRBD1
j_gene: TRBJ2-3
CDR3nt: TGCAGTGCTGACGACAGGGGGCAGAGCACAGATACGCAGTATTTT
CDR3aa: CSADDRGQSTDTQYF

v_gene: TRBV27
abundance: -
d_gene: TRBD1
j_gene: TRBJ1-3
CDR3nt: TGTGCCAGCAGTTTAGAGGACAGGGAGAAGGTCGGAAACACCATATATTTT
CDR3aa: CASSLEDREKVGNTIYF

v_gene: TRBV5-6
abundance: -
d_gene: TRBD1
j_gene: TRBJ2-7
CDR3nt: TGTGCCAGCAGCTTGGACAGGGGAGAAGCCTACGAGCAGTACTTC
CDR3aa: CASSLDRGEAYEQYF

v_gene: TRBV7-9
abundance: -
d_gene: TRBD1
j_gene: TRBJ2-7
CDR3nt: TGTGCCAGCAGCCGGGACAGGGGGGATGAGCAGTACTTC
CDR3aa: CASSRDRGDEQYF

v_gene: TRBV12-3/TRBV12-4
abundance: few
d_gene: TRBD2
j_gene: TRBJ2-5
CDR3nt: TGTGCCAGCAGTTGGGTTACTAGCGGGAGTGGTACCCAGTACTTC
CDR3aa: CASSWVTSGSGTQYF

v_gene: TRBV25-1
abundance: -
d_gene: -
j_gene: TRBJ2-7
CDR3nt: TGTGCCAGCAGTGTTGGGCGGGGACCCTACGAGCAGTACTTC
CDR3aa: CASSVGRGPYEQYF

v_gene: TRBV7-9
abundance: many
d_gene: -
j_gene: TRBJ2-7
CDR3nt: TGTGCCAGCAGCTTCCCCAGGAGTCCTAGAGAGCAGTACTTC
CDR3aa: CASSFPRSPREQYF

v_gene: TRBV10-3
abundance: many
d_gene: -
j_gene: TRBJ2-2
CDR3nt: TGTGCCATCAGTGAGTTAGGGAACGGCGGGGAGCTGTTTTTT
CDR3aa: CAISELGNGGELFF

v_gene: TRBV7-2
abundance: few
d_gene: -
j_gene: TRBJ2-3
CDR3nt: TGTGCCAGCAGCTTGGTGGAGTCTTCAGATACGCAGTATTTT
CDR3aa: CASSLVESSDTQYF

v_gene: TRBV7-2
abundance: few
d_gene: -
j_gene: TRBJ1-4
CDR3nt: TGTGCCAGCAGCTTAGCCCCCTGGGGGGAAAAACTGTTTTTT
CDR3aa: CASSLAPWGEKLFF

v_gene: TRBV29-1
abundance: -
d_gene: TRBD1
j_gene: TRBJ2-3
CDR3nt: TGCAGCGTTGCAAAAGGGACAGGGACAGATACGCAGTATTTT
CDR3aa: CSVAKGTGTDTQYF

v_gene: TRBV7-9
abundance: few
d_gene: TRBD2
j_gene: TRBJ2-1
CDR3nt: TGTGCCAGCAGAGAGTCGGGACTAGCGGGATACAATGAGCAGTTCTTC
CDR3aa: CASRESGLAGYNEQFF

v_gene: TRBV6-1
abundance: -
d_gene: TRBD1
j_gene: TRBJ1-1
CDR3nt: TGTGCCAGCAGTCCAGGGGGCTGGAGGAACACTGAAGCTTTCTTT
CDR3aa: CASSPGGWRNTEAFF

v_gene: TRBV5-5
abundance: -
d_gene: -
j_gene: TRBJ2-2
CDR3nt: TGTCCCAGCAGTTGGGGACAGAACACCGGGGAGCTGTTTTTT
CDR3aa: CPSSWGQNTGELFF

v_gene: TRBV4-2
abundance: many
d_gene: TRBD1
j_gene: TRBJ2-6
CDR3nt: TGTGCCAGCAGTGCCACTCATGATTCCGGGACAGGGACATCTGGGGCCAACGTCCTGACTTTC
CDR3aa: CASSATHDSGTGTSGANVLTF

v_gene: TRBV7-9
abundance: few
d_gene: -
j_gene: TRBJ2-3
CDR3nt: TGTGCCAGCAGCTTAATAAGGTTCCGGCAGACCACAGATACGCAGTATTTT
CDR3aa: CASSLIRFRQTTDTQYF

v_gene: TRBV7-2
abundance: -
d_gene: TRBD2
j_gene: TRBJ2-5
CDR3nt: TGTGCCAGCACGCTGACTAGCGGGGGTGGTGGGACCCAGTACTTC
CDR3aa: CASTLTSGGGGTQYF

v_gene: TRBV7-9
abundance: many
d_gene: -
j_gene: TRBJ2-1
CDR3nt: TGTGCCAGCAGCAAAAACGCGGGACTTGAAAACAATGAGCAGTTCTTC
CDR3aa: CASSKNAGLENNEQFF

v_gene: TRBV12-3/TRBV12-4
abundance: -
d_gene: TRBD2
j_gene: TRBJ2-2
CDR3nt: TGTGCCAACCGGGCGGGAGGGCGGATCGGGGAGCTGTTTTTT
CDR3aa: CANRAGGRIGELFF

v_gene: TRBV14
abundance: many
d_gene: -
j_gene: TRBJ2-1
CDR3nt: TGTGCCAGCAGCCCATTGCAGCGAGGGTATGAGCAGTTCTTC
CDR3aa: CASSPLQRGYEQFF

v_gene: TRBV7-3
abundance: many
d_gene: -
j_gene: TRBJ2-1
CDR3nt: TGTGCCAGCAGCTTAAATCCTCGTGGGAATGAGCAGTTCTTC
CDR3aa: CASSLNPRGNEQFF

v_gene: TRBV24-1
abundance: -
d_gene: -
j_gene: TRBJ1-2
CDR3nt: TGTGCCACCAGTGACCGAAGGACAGACGCTGGCTACACCTTC
CDR3aa: CATSDRRTDAGYTF

v_gene: TRBV6-5
abundance: few
d_gene: TRBD2
j_gene: TRBJ2-1
CDR3nt: TGTGCCAGCAGTTGGACTAGCGGTTCCTACAATGAGCAGTTCTTC
CDR3aa: CASSWTSGSYNEQFF

v_gene: TRBV5-1
abundance: many
d_gene: TRBD1
j_gene: TRBJ2-7
CDR3nt: TGCGCCAGCAGCTTCACAGGGGACAGTACCCTATACGAGCAGTACTTC
CDR3aa: CASSFTGDSTLYEQYF